The 31 T cell receptor beta chains in this list originate from one sample, sequenced in a study of metastatic and nonmetastatic thyroid tumors. With MiXCR, TCRdb called clones anew from the PCR reads. The sample has roughly 16,000 clones; around 14% are singletons. Thyroid surgery took place with no prior treatment in any patient. Sequencing was carried out using blood. Source of these receptors: a female donor with papillary thyroid cancer or a benign thyroid nodule (not recorded which). Some clones in this sample may be carry-over from other donors' samples.

In this sample, this clone is medium-sized. The chain joins TRBV6-6 to TRBJ2-1; 7 bases match TRBD2. Trimming took 0 bases from V and 8 from J; bases not matched to a gene: 4. This CDR3 spans 14 amino acids. CDR1 and CDR2 from the germline V gene are MNHNY and SVGAGI (reference sequence). CDR3 DNA sequence: TGTGCCAGCAGTTACTCGAGCCGGGAGGATGAGCAGTTCTTC. The encoded protein is CASSYSSREDEQFF.

This clone was detected many times. The chain is built from TRBV4-1 and TRBJ1-2; D is unresolved. This CDR3 is built from 16 residues. The germline V and J ends were trimmed by 1 base and 1 base, with 13 bases remaining between them. Germline V lookup: CDR1 MGHRA, CDR2 YSYEKL. As DNA, the CDR3 is TGCGCCAGCAGCCAAGTTCCAGAAATTTTTAACTATGGCTACACCTTC. It specifies CASSQVPEIFNYGYTF.

This clone was observed at least ten times. The sample carries other DNA sequences with the same CDR3. The chain has TRBV6-1 and TRBJ1-5; tentatively, D is TRBD1 (5 bases). Germline CDR1 MNHNS, CDR2 SASEGT. The CDR3 is 16 amino acids. Trimming took off 6 bases at V and 3 bases at J, with 18 bases between the two ends. The CDR3 sequence is CASSSTTALVNQPQHF. The CDR3 nucleotides are TGTGCCAGCAGCTCTACGACAGCCCTCGTCAATCAGCCCCAGCATTTT.

This clone was seen many times. This chain connects TRBV4-1 to TRBJ1-5; 7 bases map to TRBD1. CDR1 and CDR2 from the germline V gene are MGHRA and YSYEKL. The length of the CDR3 is 17 residues. Trimming at V came to 4 bases and at J to 1 base, leaving 10 bases not matched to a gene. The CDR3 nucleotides read TGCGCCAGCAGCCTCGGCTCCGGGACAGACAGCAATCAGCCCCAGCATTTT. It encodes CASSLGSGTDSNQPQHF.

In its sample, this clone was seen many times. This chain joins TRBV9 and TRBJ1-3; 7 bases line up with TRBD1. Germline lookup yields CDR1 SGDLS and CDR2 YYNGEE. V was pared by 0 bases and J by 2 bases, with 8 bases of the junction left unmatched. There are 17 residues in the CDR3. CDR3 sequence: CASSVALSGTAGNTIYF. CDR3 DNA: TGTGCCAGCAGCGTAGCTCTTAGTGGGACAGCTGGAAACACCATATATTTT.

In this sample, this clone turned up a few times. The chain recombines TRBV2 with TRBJ2-1; D call uncertain. With 2 bases removed from V and 4 bases from J, the gap between germline ends came to 9 bases. The length of the CDR3 is 14 residues. In germline, CDR1 is SNHLY, CDR2 FYNNEI. The CDR3 here is CASSERQAYNEQFF. Written as DNA, the CDR3 is TGTGCCAGCAGTGAAAGGCAGGCTTACAATGAGCAGTTCTTC.

This clone is termed medium-sized. J is TRBJ1-1 and V is TRBV6-1, with 7 bases aligning to TRBD1. Trimming took 7 bases from V and 5 from J; bases not matched to a gene: 10. The CDR3 spans 14 residues. The germline gives CDR1 MNHNS, CDR2 SASEGT. The CDR3 sequence is CASTPTGKGTEAFF. The DNA for the CDR3 is TGTGCCAGCACCCCGACAGGGAAGGGGACTGAAGCTTTCTTT.

Ten or more counts support this clone. This chain uses TRBV3-1 with TRBJ1-5; 8 bases fit TRBD1. There are 15 residues in the CDR3. CDR1 is LGHDT and CDR2 is YNNKEL in the germline V gene (reference sequence). J lost 4 bases, V lost 1 base, and 3 bases had no gene match. The CDR3 DNA reads as TGTGCCAGCAGCCAAGCGGGACAGGCTAATCAGCCCCAGCATTTT. This codes for CASSQAGQANQPQHF. Drawing the rest from reference TRBV3-1 and TRBJ1-5, the complete variable domain is DTAVSQTPKYLVTQMGNDKSIKCEQNLGHDTMYWYKQDSKKFLKIMFSYNNKELIINETVPNRFSPKSPDKAHLNLHINSLELGDSAVYFCASSQAGQANQPQHFGDGTRLSIL.

Judged by abundance, this clone is medium-sized. The rearrangement links TRBV6-1 to TRBJ2-7, with a tentative D call TRBD1 (6 bases). The V end lost 6 bases, the J end lost 0 bases, and 21 bases lay between the germline ends. The CDR3 contains 17 residues. Germline CDR1 MNHNS, CDR2 SASEGT. CDR3 bases: TGTGCCAGCAGCCGGACAGATCCCACGAGGGGCTCCTACGAGCAGTACTTC. Its translation is CASSRTDPTRGSYEQYF.

This clone was counted only a few times. V usage is TRBV5-4 and J usage is TRBJ1-2, with D perhaps TRBD1 (5 bases). This CDR3 spans 15 amino acids. In germline, CDR1 is SGHNT, CDR2 YYREEE (reference sequence). Trimming pared 4 bases from V and 0 bases from J, leaving 13 bases between. CDR3 residues: CASSPDRGTNYGYTF. The DNA of the CDR3 is TGTGCCAGCAGCCCAGACAGAGGTACTAACTATGGCTACACCTTC.

This clone was found many times. V and J are TRBV9 and TRBJ2-5; no firm D call. This CDR3 is built from 14 residues. V lost 3 bases to trimming and J lost 5 bases, with 14 bases between them. CDR1 is SGDLS, CDR2 YYNGEE, per germline. The CDR3 DNA sequence: TGTGCCAGCAGCGGTGGTGGAGAAGGGGAGACCCAGTACTTC. This gives the protein CASSGGGEGETQYF.

This clone was observed a handful of times. V gene TRBV2 combines with J gene TRBJ1-5, with D possibly being TRBD1 (5 bases). There are 14 residues in the CDR3. Deletions cut 6 bases from V and 1 base from J, with 10 bases between. From germline, CDR1 is SNHLY and CDR2 FYNNEI. This CDR3 is CASRGDGSNQPQHF. CDR3 DNA: TGTGCCAGCAGGGGGGACGGAAGCAATCAGCCCCAGCATTTT. The full variable domain, with the rest looked up from reference TRBV2 and TRBJ1-5, is EPEVTQTPSHQVTQMGQEVILRCVPISNHLYFYWYRQILGQKVEFLVSFYNNEISEKSEIFDDQFSVERPDGSNFTLKIRSTKLEDSAMYFCASRGDGSNQPQHFGDGTRLSIL.

Judged by abundance, this clone is medium-sized. Other DNA sequences in this sample translate to the same CDR3. The chain joins TRBV12-3 or TRBV12-4 to TRBJ2-3; D is unclear. This CDR3 contains 14 residues. Trimming left V 2 bases short and J 0 bases short, with 6 bases between. This CDR3 is CASSLTASTDTQYF. Here the CDR3 DNA reads TGTGCCAGCAGTTTAACGGCCAGCACAGATACGCAGTATTTT.

This clone is labeled medium-sized. The V gene is TRBV6-2 or TRBV6-3, the J gene TRBJ2-7; 9 bases agree with TRBD1. Germline lookup yields CDR1 MNHEY and CDR2 SVGEGT. V lost 6 bases to trimming and J lost 4 bases; unmatched junction nucleotides: 10. This CDR3 region has 15 residues. DNA of the CDR3: TGTGCCAGCAGGACAACCGGGACAGGGAAGTACGAGCAGTACTTC. Amino acids: CASRTTGTGKYEQYF.

In this sample, this clone turned up many times. The CDR3 nucleotides are TGTGCCTGGAGTGTGGAGCCGGCCTATGGCTACACCTTC. Translation: CAWSVEPAYGYTF. This chain connects TRBV30 to TRBJ1-2; no clear D. V gave up 0 bases and J gave up 4 bases, with 9 bases separating them. Per the germline V gene, CDR1 is GTSNPN and CDR2 is SVGIG (reference sequence). CDR3 length: 13 residues.

In this sample, this clone turned up many times. The V gene is TRBV7-9, the J gene TRBJ2-1; D may be TRBD2 (5 bases). Per the germline V gene, CDR1 is SEHNR and CDR2 is FQNEAQ (reference sequence). The V gene lost 5 bases and the J gene lost 3 bases, with 11 bases spanning the gap. This CDR3 contains 14 residues. CDR3 protein: CASSPQRDYNEQFF. As DNA, the CDR3 is TGTGCCAGCAGCCCGCAACGGGACTACAATGAGCAGTTCTTC. Based on the CDR3 plus reference TRBV7-9 and TRBJ2-1, the full variable domain is DTGVSQNPRHKITKRGQNVTFRCDPISEHNRLYWYRQTLGQGPEFLTYFQNEAQLEKSRLLSDRFSAERPKGSFSTLEIQRTEQGDSAMYLCASSPQRDYNEQFFGPGTRLTVL.

This clone was observed many times. This chain links TRBV5-5 with TRBJ2-1; the match to TRBD1 covers 10 bases. The CDR3 loop spans 15 amino acids. CDR1 and CDR2 from the germline V gene are SGHKS and YYEKEE (reference sequence). Unmatched junction bases numbered 4, after V lost 5 bases and J lost 2 bases. The DNA of the CDR3 is TGTGCCAGCAGTCCGGGACAGGGGACCTACAATGAGCAGTTCTTC. Translating gives CASSPGQGTYNEQFF.

This clone was picked up a small number of times. A clone one base away is much larger, so this may be a read error. The chain combines TRBV12-3 or TRBV12-4 with TRBJ2-5, with 7 bases identical to TRBD2. This CDR3 has 15 amino acids. The V and J ends lost 5 bases and 4 bases, in that order; junction bases with no gene match: 10. The CDR3, as DNA: TGTGCCAGCAGTCCACACCGGCGCGGGGGAGAGACCCAGTACTTC. It codes for CASSPHRRGGETQYF.

By sample fraction, this clone is medium-sized. The chain uses TRBV6-1 and TRBJ1-5, with a possible D match to TRBD1 (5 bases). V was pared by 7 bases and J by 2 bases, with 12 bases between. The CDR3 covers 14 residues. Germline V gene data show CDR1 as MNHNS and CDR2 as SASEGT. The CDR3 region is CASKSGGGNQPQHF. The CDR3 DNA reads as TGTGCCAGCAAAAGCGGGGGAGGCAATCAGCCCCAGCATTTT.

This clone came up many times. V usage is TRBV19 and J usage is TRBJ2-3; 10 bases align to TRBD2. After removal of 5 bases from V and 4 bases from J, the junction contained 6 bases not matched to a gene. Germline CDR1 is LNHDA and CDR2 is SQIVND (reference sequence). CDR3 size: 15 residues. The CDR3 here is CASSGAGGRADTQYF. CDR3 bases: TGTGCCAGTAGTGGAGCGGGGGGGCGGGCAGATACGCAGTATTTT.

This clone was observed a handful of times. The rearrangement uses TRBV10-1 and TRBJ2-2; 8 bases are shared with TRBD2. V dropped 10 bases and J dropped 11; count of bases not matched to a gene: 9. The CDR3 loop spans 12 amino acids. Germline CDR1 WNHNN, CDR2 SYGVQD (reference sequence). The CDR3 loop reads CATGAGVGELFF. The CDR3 DNA sequence: TGCGCCACTGGAGCGGGAGTCGGTGAGCTGTTTTTT.

J is TRBJ1-5 and V is TRBV2, with a weak D call TRBD1 (5 bases). The germline V gene encodes CDR1 SNHLY and CDR2 FYNNEI. Trimming removed 4 bases at V and 12 bases at J, with 16 bases between. CDR3 length: 13 residues. CDR3 protein: CASSASGPISQHF. DNA of the CDR3: TGTGCCAGCAGTGCTTCAGGGCCAATCAGCCAGCATTTT.

This clone ranks as medium-sized. V and J are TRBV25-1 and TRBJ1-6; 8 bases line up with TRBD1. CDR3 length: 16 residues. Trimming removed 1 base from V and 10 bases from J; junction bases left unmatched: 9. The germline V gene encodes CDR1 MGHDK and CDR2 SYGVNS. As DNA, the CDR3 is TGTGCCAGCAGTGAATTTGGGACAGGTCGTAGGTCACCCCTCCACTTT. It encodes CASSEFGTGRRSPLHF.

This clone was recorded many times. Given the absence of the conserved phenylalanine or tryptophan at the CDR3 end, a read error is likely. V is TRBV6-1 and J is TRBJ2-1, with D unclear. The CDR3 consists of 12 residues. From germline, CDR1 is MNHNS and CDR2 SASEGT. Trimming left V 5 bases short and J 8 bases short, with 10 bases between. The CDR3 reads CASSSPGDEQFL. CDR3 coding DNA: TGTGCCAGCAGTTCACCTGGGGATGAGCAGTTCCTC.

This clone was seen repeatedly, ten times or more. The chain couples TRBV7-9 to TRBJ1-1; no firm D call. Looked up from germline, CDR1 is SEHNR and CDR2 is FQNEAQ (reference sequence). With 2 bases removed from V and 0 bases from J, the gap between germline ends came to 7 bases. The length of the CDR3 is 14 residues. Here the CDR3 reads CASSLSRLNTEAFF. DNA of the CDR3: TGTGCCAGCAGCTTATCTAGGTTGAACACTGAAGCTTTCTTT.

This clone turned up a few times. With a much larger clone just one base away, this may be a read error. Other DNA sequences from this sample encode an identical CDR3 as well. In DNA form, the CDR3 reads TGCAGTGCTCGCGGACTAGCGGTAACCGGGGAGCTGTTTTTC. Protein: CSARGLAVTGELFF. The genes are TRBV20-1 and TRBJ2-2, with 10 bases matching TRBD2. This CDR3 is 14 amino acids long. Germline V CDR1 and CDR2: DFQATT, SNEGSKA (reference sequence).

This clone was found many times. The chain links TRBV6-5 to TRBJ1-4; possibly TRBD1 for D (6 bases). V was cut by 0 bases and J by 5 bases, with 10 bases left in between. Germline CDR1 is MNHEY and CDR2 is SVGAGI. CDR3 size: 15 residues. The CDR3 reads CASSYSGQQNEKLFF. The CDR3 DNA is TGTGCCAGCAGTTACTCAGGACAGCAAAATGAAAAACTGTTTTTT.

In this sample, this clone turned up many times. This rearrangement joins TRBV7-7 to TRBJ2-5; tentatively, D is TRBD1 (6 bases). The CDR3 consists of 14 residues. V lost 1 base and J 2 bases, leaving 8 bases between the germline ends. Germline V gene lookup returns CDR1 SSHAT and CDR2 FNYEAQ (reference sequence). The CDR3 sequence: CASSLGGPQETQYF. CDR3 DNA sequence: TGTGCCAGCAGCTTAGGGGGGCCTCAAGAGACCCAGTACTTC.

This clone was found many times. CDR3 DNA: TGTGCCAGCAGCAGGGGCCGCACAGATACGCAGTATTTT. Its protein is CASSRGRTDTQYF. This chain connects TRBV2 to TRBJ2-3, with D perhaps matching TRBD1 (6 bases). CDR1 and CDR2 (germline): SNHLY, FYNNEI. CDR3 length equals 13 residues. Trimming left V 6 bases short and J 1 base short, with 8 bases between.

This clone occurred many times. CDR3 DNA sequence: TGTGCCAGCCTCTTTAGCGGGAGGGGGGGCACCGGGGAGCTGTTTTTT. This codes for CASLFSGRGGTGELFF. The chain joins TRBV2 to TRBJ2-2, with TRBD2 matching 11 bases. The germline CDR1 and CDR2 sequences are SNHLY and FYNNEI. This CDR3 is built from 16 residues. Trimming at V came to 8 bases and at J to 4 bases, leaving 9 bases not matched to a gene.

By its share, this clone is medium-sized. The rearrangement uses TRBV12-3 or TRBV12-4 and TRBJ2-6; TRBD1 matches 7 bases. V dropped 6 bases and J dropped 2; count of bases not matched to a gene: 7. The CDR3 sequence is 16 residues long. CDR3 residues: CASSPGQSAGANVLTF. For the CDR3, the DNA is TGTGCCAGCAGCCCGGGACAGTCTGCTGGGGCCAACGTCCTGACTTTC.